This TCR beta chain was observed in a study of spatial heterogeneity in lung cancer. Study at large: There were consistently more beta-chain sequences detected than alpha-chain sequences.

Time point described: sample taken at primary tumor resection. Donors were some 72 untreated early-stage non-small cell lung cancer patients. Germline loops: CDR1 KGHDR, CDR2 SFDVKD. CDR3 length equals 16 residues. The V and J ends lost 2 bases and 1 base, in that order; junction bases with no gene match: 3. The presence of a unique molecular identifier marked each TCR cDNA molecule. TCRdb re-called the 5' RACE reads with MiXCR, one entry per CDR3 protein. Of about 14,000 distinct CDR3 sequences in the sample, 4.7% are singletons; the top ten hold about a sixth. This clonotype was detected a few times. What it binds is unknown. Points from the study as a whole: Within tumors, counts of expanded alpha and beta TCRs tracked tumor mutation counts.

The material sequenced was lung tumor tissue, taken at surgery. The sequence came from a female donor with early-stage non-small cell lung cancer. The rearrangement joins TRBV24-1 to TRBJ1-1; the match to TRBD1 covers 10 bases. The CDR3 region is CATSDSRQGANTEAFF. CDR3 bases: TGTGCCACCAGTGATTCCCGACAGGGGGCGAACACTGAAGCTTTCTTT.